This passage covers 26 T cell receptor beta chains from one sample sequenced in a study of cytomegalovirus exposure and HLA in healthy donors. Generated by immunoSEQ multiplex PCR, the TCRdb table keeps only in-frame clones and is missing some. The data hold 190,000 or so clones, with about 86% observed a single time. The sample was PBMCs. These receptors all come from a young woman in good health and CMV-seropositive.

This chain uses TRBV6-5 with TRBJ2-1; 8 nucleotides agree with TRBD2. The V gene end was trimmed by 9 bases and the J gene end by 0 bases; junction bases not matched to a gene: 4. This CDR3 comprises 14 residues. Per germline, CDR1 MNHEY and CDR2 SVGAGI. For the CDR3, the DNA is TGTGCCAGTTCGGGGGGGTACTCCTACAATGAGCAGTTCTTC. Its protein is CASSGGYSYNEQFF.

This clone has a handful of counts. CDR3 sequence (DNA): TGTGCCAGCAGCTTAGGCGGGGGCCCCCAAGATACGCAGTATTTT. Translated: CASSLGGGPQDTQYF. The V and J genes are TRBV5-5 and TRBJ2-3, with D perhaps matching TRBD2 (7 bases). Trimming removed 2 bases from V and 5 bases from J, with 15 bases in between. This CDR3 is built from 15 residues. Germline-derived CDR1 and CDR2 are SGHKS and YYEKEE (reference sequence). The full variable domain, completed using reference TRBV5-5 and TRBJ2-3, is DAGVTQSPTHLIKTRGQQVTLRCSPISGHKSVSWYQQVLGQGPQFIFQYYEKEERGRGNFPDRFSARQFPNYSSELNVNALLLGDSALYLCASSLGGGPQDTQYFGPGTRLTVL.

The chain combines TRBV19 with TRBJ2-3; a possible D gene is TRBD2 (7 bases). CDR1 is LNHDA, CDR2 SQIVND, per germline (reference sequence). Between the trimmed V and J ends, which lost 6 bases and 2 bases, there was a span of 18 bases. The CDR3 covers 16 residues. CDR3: CASRSRGARTTDTQYF. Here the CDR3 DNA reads TGTGCCAGTAGATCCCGGGGGGCGAGGACCACAGATACGCAGTATTTT.

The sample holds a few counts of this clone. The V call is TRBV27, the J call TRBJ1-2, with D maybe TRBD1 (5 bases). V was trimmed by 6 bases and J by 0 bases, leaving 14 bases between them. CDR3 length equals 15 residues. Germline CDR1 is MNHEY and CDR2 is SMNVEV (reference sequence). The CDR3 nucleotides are TGTGCCAGCAGCTCAACTCAGGGCCCTAACTATGGCTACACCTTC. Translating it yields CASSSTQGPNYGYTF.

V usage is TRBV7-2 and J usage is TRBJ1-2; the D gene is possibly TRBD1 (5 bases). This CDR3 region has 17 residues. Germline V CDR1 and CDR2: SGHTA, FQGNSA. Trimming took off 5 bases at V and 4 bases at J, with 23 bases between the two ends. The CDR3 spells CASSNSWLGEGGYGYTF. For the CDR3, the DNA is TGTGCCAGCAGCAATTCCTGGTTAGGGGAGGGTGGCTATGGCTACACCTTC.

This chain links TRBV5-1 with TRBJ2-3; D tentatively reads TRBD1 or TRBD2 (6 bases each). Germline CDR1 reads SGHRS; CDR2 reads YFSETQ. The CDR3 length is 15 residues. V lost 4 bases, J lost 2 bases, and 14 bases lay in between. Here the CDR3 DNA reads TGCGCCAGCAGCGTGGGGGGCGATTTCACAGATACGCAGTATTTT. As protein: CASSVGGDFTDTQYF.

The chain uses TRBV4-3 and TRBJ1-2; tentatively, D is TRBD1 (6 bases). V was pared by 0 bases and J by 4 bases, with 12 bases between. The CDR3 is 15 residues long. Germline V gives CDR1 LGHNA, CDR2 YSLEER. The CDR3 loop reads CASSQDHSGAYGYTF. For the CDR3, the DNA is TGCGCCAGCAGCCAAGATCATTCAGGGGCCTATGGCTACACCTTC.

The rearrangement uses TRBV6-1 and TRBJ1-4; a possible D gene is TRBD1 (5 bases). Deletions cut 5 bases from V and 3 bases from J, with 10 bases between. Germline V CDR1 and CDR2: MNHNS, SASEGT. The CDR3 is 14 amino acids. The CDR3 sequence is CASSLTVSNEKLFF. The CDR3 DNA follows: TGTGCCAGCAGTTTGACAGTCTCTAATGAAAAACTGTTTTTT.

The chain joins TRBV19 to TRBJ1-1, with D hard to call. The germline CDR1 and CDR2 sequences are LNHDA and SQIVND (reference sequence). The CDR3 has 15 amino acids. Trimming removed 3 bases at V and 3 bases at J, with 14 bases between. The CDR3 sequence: CASSIWEGPDTEAFF. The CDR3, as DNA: TGTGCCAGTAGTATTTGGGAGGGTCCGGACACTGAAGCTTTCTTT.

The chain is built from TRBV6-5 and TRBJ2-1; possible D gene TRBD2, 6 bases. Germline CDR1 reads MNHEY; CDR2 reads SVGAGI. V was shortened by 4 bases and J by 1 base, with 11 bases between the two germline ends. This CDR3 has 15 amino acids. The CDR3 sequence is CASSSGGTSYNEQFF. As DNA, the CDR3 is TGTGCCAGCAGTTCCGGGGGTACGTCCTACAATGAGCAGTTCTTC.

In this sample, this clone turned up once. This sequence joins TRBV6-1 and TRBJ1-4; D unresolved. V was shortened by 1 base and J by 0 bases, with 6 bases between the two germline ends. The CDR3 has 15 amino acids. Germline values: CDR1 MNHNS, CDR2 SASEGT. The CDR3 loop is CASSEELATNEKLFF. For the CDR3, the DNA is TGTGCCAGCAGTGAAGAGCTCGCAACTAATGAAAAACTGTTTTTT.

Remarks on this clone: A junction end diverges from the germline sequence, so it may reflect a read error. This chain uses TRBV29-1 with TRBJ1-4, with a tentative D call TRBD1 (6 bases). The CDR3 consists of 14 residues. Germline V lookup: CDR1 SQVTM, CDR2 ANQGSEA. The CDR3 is CSVEGGGSNEKLFF. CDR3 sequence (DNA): TGCAGCGTCGAAGGGGGGGGATCTAATGAAAAACTGTTTTTT.

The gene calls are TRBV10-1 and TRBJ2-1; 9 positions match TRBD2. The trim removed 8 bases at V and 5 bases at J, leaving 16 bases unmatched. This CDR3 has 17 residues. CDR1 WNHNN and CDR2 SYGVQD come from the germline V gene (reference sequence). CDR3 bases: TGCGCCAGCTCCAGAGGGCCAGCGGGGGGATCCGACAATGAGCAGTTCTTC. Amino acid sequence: CASSRGPAGGSDNEQFF.

The CDR3 DNA reads TGCGCCAGCAGCCAACCTGGGAGATTATTGTGGGACACTGAAGCTTTCTTT. Translating gives CASSQPGRLLWDTEAFF. This chain uses TRBV4-1 with TRBJ1-1; D gene unclear. Germline lookup yields CDR1 MGHRA and CDR2 YSYEKL. This CDR3 region has 17 residues. V was shortened by 2 bases and J by 3 bases, with 19 bases between the two germline ends.

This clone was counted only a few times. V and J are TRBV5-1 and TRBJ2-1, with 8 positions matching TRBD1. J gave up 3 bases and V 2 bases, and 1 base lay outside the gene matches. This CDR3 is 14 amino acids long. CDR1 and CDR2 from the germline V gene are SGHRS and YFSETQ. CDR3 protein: CASSLTGGYNEQFF. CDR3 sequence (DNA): TGCGCCAGCAGCTTAACAGGGGGCTACAATGAGCAGTTCTTC.

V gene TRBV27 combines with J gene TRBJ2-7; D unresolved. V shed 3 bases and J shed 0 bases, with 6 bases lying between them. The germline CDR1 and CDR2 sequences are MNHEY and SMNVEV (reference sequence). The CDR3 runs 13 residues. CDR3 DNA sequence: TGTGCCAGCAGTTTTTCTCTCTCCTACGAGCAGTACTTC. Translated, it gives CASSFSLSYEQYF.

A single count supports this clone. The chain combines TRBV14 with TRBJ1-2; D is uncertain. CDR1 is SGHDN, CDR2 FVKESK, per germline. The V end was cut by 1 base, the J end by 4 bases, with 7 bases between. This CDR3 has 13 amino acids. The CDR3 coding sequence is TGTGCCAGCAGCCAAGGGGCAGTCTATGGCTACACCTTC. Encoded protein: CASSQGAVYGYTF.

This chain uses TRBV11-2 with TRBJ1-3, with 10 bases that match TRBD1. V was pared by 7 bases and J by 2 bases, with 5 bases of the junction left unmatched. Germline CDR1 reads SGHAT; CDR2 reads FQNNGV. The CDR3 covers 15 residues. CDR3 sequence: CASKRQGAAGNTIYF. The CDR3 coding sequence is TGTGCCAGCAAACGACAGGGGGCGGCTGGAAACACCATATATTTT.

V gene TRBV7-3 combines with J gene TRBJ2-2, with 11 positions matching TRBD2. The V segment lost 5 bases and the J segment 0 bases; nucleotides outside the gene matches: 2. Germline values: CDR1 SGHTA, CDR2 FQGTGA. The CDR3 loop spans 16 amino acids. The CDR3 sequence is CASSRLAGTNTGELFF. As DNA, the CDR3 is TGTGCCAGCAGCCGACTAGCGGGGACGAACACCGGGGAGCTGTTTTTT.

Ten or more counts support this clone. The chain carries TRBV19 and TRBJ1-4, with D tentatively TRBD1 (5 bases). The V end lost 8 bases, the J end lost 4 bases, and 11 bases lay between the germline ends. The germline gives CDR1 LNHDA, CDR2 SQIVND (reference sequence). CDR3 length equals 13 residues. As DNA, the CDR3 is TGTGCCAGTGCGAGACAGTTTAATGAAAAACTGTTTTTT. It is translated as CASARQFNEKLFF.

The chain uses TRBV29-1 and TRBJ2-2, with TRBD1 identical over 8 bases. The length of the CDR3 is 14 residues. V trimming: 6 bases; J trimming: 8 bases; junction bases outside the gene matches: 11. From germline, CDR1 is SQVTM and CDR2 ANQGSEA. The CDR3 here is CSVRAGQGAGELFF. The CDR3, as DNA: TGCAGCGTCCGGGCCGGGCAGGGGGCAGGGGAGCTGTTTTTT.

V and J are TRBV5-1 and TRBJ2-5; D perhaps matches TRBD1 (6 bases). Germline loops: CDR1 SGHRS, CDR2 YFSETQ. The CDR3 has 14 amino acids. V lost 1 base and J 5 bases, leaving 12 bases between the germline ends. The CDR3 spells CASSLTGRMETQYF. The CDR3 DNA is TGCGCCAGCAGCTTGACAGGGCGGATGGAGACCCAGTACTTC.

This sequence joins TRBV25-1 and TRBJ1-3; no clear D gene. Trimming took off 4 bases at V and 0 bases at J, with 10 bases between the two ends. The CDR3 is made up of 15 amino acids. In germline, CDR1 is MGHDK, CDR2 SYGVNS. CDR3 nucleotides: TGTGCCAGCAGTGTGGGCAGCTACTCTGGAAACACCATATATTTT. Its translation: CASSVGSYSGNTIYF.

CDR3 loop: CASSGGGFNYGYTF. As DNA, the CDR3 is TGTGCCAGCAGTGGGGGGGGATTTAACTATGGCTACACCTTC. The chain is built from TRBV28 and TRBJ1-2; possibly TRBD1 for D (5 bases). CDR3 length: 14 amino acids. From germline, CDR1 is MDHEN and CDR2 SYDVKM. V was shortened by 5 bases and J by 1 base, with 11 bases between the two germline ends.

The DNA for the CDR3 is TGTGCCAGTAGTCGGACAGGGCCCACTGAAGCTTTCTTT. Amino acids: CASSRTGPTEAFF. V usage is TRBV19 and J usage is TRBJ1-1; 8 positions agree with TRBD1. The CDR3 length is 13 residues. Trimming took 5 bases from V and 4 from J; bases not matched to a gene: 3. Germline assignment: CDR1 LNHDA and CDR2 SQIVND (reference sequence).

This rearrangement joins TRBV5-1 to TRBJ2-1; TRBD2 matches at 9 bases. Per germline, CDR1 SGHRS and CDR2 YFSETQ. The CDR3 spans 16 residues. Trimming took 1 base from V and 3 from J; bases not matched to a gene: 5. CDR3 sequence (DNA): TGCGCCAGCAGCTTGACTCTAGCGGGGAGCTACAATGAGCAGTTCTTC. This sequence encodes CASSLTLAGSYNEQFF.